This T cell receptor beta chain was documented in a study of neurological immune-mediated disorders. Findings and caveats of the study: The level of TCR clonal expansion was highest in patients with HTLV-1-associated myelopathy and lowest in multiple sclerosis, where it fell below the level seen in healthy controls.

This clonotype was detected many times. Its antigen is still unknown. 5'RACE with 10-nucleotide random UMIs produced the cDNA. Every sequencing run produced over 190 million TCR-beta sequences, and the sequences from any one run covered 15-18 subjects. A single record per CDR3 protein comes from TCRdb applying MiXCR to the 5' RACE reads. The sample has about 25,000 distinct CDR3 sequences, 6.5% to 8.5% seen once; the top ten hold 4.5% to 5%. Unsorted libraries were generated from 2 million PBMCs. These cells had been stored in RNAlater at -80 C. The source is a woman in her forties in good health. Sequences were obtained from PBMCs.

The CDR3 nucleotides read TGCAGCGTTGGCGCCGGCGGGGTTAAGGACGAGCAGTACTTC. Translation gives CSVGAGGVKDEQYF. V and J are TRBV29-1 and TRBJ2-7, with D perhaps matching TRBD2 (6 bases). Trimming cost V 4 bases and J 5 bases, with 18 bases left between them. The CDR3 length is 14 residues. CDR1 and CDR2 from the germline V gene are SQVTM and ANQGSEA.